Following are 28 T cell receptor beta chains from one sample sequenced in a study of control samples from healthy donors and cancer patients. Sequencing used immunoSEQ multiplex PCR; TCRdb keeps in-frame clones, though not all of them. Of tens of thousands of clones in the sample, more than 70% were seen once. The sample comprised PBMCs. Receptors were obtained from a man in his forties with colorectal cancer.

This rearrangement joins TRBV6-5 to TRBJ2-7; maybe TRBD2 (5 bases). Germline assignment: CDR1 MNHEY and CDR2 SVGAGI. The CDR3 sequence is 15 residues long. Deletions cut 5 bases from V and 5 bases from J, with 19 bases between. The DNA of the CDR3 is TGTGCCAGCAGTCCCCCCGGCCATCAGGAGGACGAGCAGTACTTC. Translated, it gives CASSPPGHQEDEQYF.

This clone was observed a single time. This rearrangement joins TRBV10-2 to TRBJ1-2, with D possibly matching TRBD1 (6 bases). Per germline, CDR1 WSHSY and CDR2 SAAADI. V gave up 9 bases and J gave up 0 bases, with 11 bases separating them. The CDR3 is 13 amino acids. The CDR3: CASSGVSNYGYTF. The CDR3 DNA sequence: TGCGCCAGTTCAGGGGTTTCTAACTATGGCTACACCTTC.

The rearrangement links TRBV10-3 to TRBJ2-5; D call uncertain. Trimming took off 3 bases at V and 3 bases at J, with 8 bases between the two ends. CDR1 and CDR2 (germline): ENHRY, SYGVKD. CDR3 length: 13 residues. The CDR3 loop is CAISDAQKETQYF. For the CDR3, the DNA is TGTGCCATCAGTGATGCCCAAAAAGAGACCCAGTACTTC.

V gene TRBV7-9 combines with J gene TRBJ1-1; D possibly corresponds to TRBD1 (5 bases). V dropped 3 bases and J dropped 4 bases, with 12 bases sitting between them. This CDR3 is built from 14 residues. Germline CDR1 and CDR2: SEHNR and FQNEAQ (reference sequence). The CDR3 region has the DNA TGTGCCAGCAGCTTCATCACAGGCCCCACTGAAGCTTTCTTT. It yields the protein CASSFITGPTEAFF.

The V and J genes are TRBV7-9 and TRBJ2-2; maybe TRBD2 (5 bases). V dropped 5 bases and J dropped 5 bases, with 24 bases sitting between them. Germline CDR1 reads SEHNR; CDR2 reads FQNEAQ (reference sequence). The CDR3 extends over 18 amino acids. The chain's CDR3 is CASSPGNRASRGTGELFF. CDR3 nucleotides: TGTGCCAGCAGCCCTGGAAACCGGGCCTCCCGAGGGACCGGGGAGCTGTTTTTT.

The chain recombines TRBV6-5 with TRBJ2-5; D remains ambiguous. Trimming took 0 bases from V and 5 from J, leaving 13 bases between them. CDR3 length: 15 residues. Germline CDR1 MNHEY, CDR2 SVGAGI. CDR3 amino acids: CASSYSGSLGETQYF. In DNA form, the CDR3 reads TGTGCCAGCAGTTACTCAGGCAGCCTAGGGGAGACCCAGTACTTC.

The gene calls are TRBV7-9 and TRBJ2-7, with D perhaps matching TRBD1 (6 bases). This CDR3 has 14 residues. The germline CDR1 and CDR2 sequences are SEHNR and FQNEAQ (reference sequence). Trimming took off 5 bases at V and 0 bases at J, with 11 bases between the two ends. The CDR3 nucleotides read TGTGCCAGCAGCCATCCGGACAGCTCCTACGAGCAGTACTTC. It translates to CASSHPDSSYEQYF.

This clone occurred once. The chain uses TRBV5-1 and TRBJ1-1; TRBD1 aligns across 8 bases. Germline CDR1 is SGHRS and CDR2 is YFSETQ. V was clipped by 2 bases and J by 5 bases; unmatched bases: 8. This CDR3 region has 15 residues. CDR3 loop: CASSFGGQEQTEAFF. CDR3 nucleotides: TGCGCCAGCAGCTTCGGGGGACAGGAACAGACTGAAGCTTTCTTT.

The chain employs TRBV2 and TRBJ1-5, with TRBD1 as a possible D gene (5 bases). This CDR3 comprises 15 residues. Germline V gives CDR1 SNHLY, CDR2 FYNNEI. V dropped 6 bases and J dropped 4 bases, with 16 bases sitting between them. In nucleotides, the CDR3 is TGTGCCAGCAGCCTCACCCCAGGGAATAATCAGCCCCAGCATTTT. It is translated as CASSLTPGNNQPQHF.

This clone was picked up a small number of times. CDR3 DNA sequence: TGTGCCAGCAGTCACCTCACGGCCGGCAGAGATGAGCAGTTCTTC. Translation: CASSHLTAGRDEQFF. The chain has TRBV6-5 and TRBJ2-1; D gene uncertain. V dropped 5 bases and J dropped 8 bases, with 19 bases sitting between them. CDR3 size: 15 residues. The germline V gene encodes CDR1 MNHEY and CDR2 SVGAGI.

The gene calls are TRBV5-6 and TRBJ1-6, with TRBD1 matching 7 bases. Germline lookup yields CDR1 SGHDT and CDR2 YYEEEE. CDR3 length: 13 residues. Trimming cost V 4 bases and J 8 bases; bases outside gene matches: 3. Here the CDR3 reads CASSPGGYSPLHF. The DNA of the CDR3 is TGTGCCAGCAGCCCAGGGGGGTATTCACCCCTCCACTTT.

The chain recombines TRBV4-1 with TRBJ1-5; D is ambiguous. Trimming left V 0 bases short and J 3 bases short, with 9 bases between. Germline V gene data show CDR1 as MGHRA and CDR2 as YSYEKL. This CDR3 has 15 residues. The CDR3 loop reads CASSQDGQYNQPQHF. The CDR3 DNA sequence: TGCGCCAGCAGCCAAGATGGGCAGTACAATCAGCCCCAGCATTTT.

The chain couples TRBV5-1 to TRBJ2-7; 11 nucleotides align to TRBD2. CDR1 and CDR2 from the germline V gene are SGHRS and YFSETQ. Trimming removed 2 bases from V and 2 bases from J; junction bases left unmatched: 3. The CDR3 totals 15 residues. CDR3 sequence: CASSFSGRGAYEQYF. The DNA for the CDR3 is TGCGCCAGCAGCTTTAGCGGGAGGGGGGCCTACGAGCAGTACTTC.

The chain couples TRBV30 to TRBJ1-6; tentatively, D is TRBD1 (5 bases). This CDR3 spans 13 amino acids. Germline loops: CDR1 GTSNPN, CDR2 SVGIG (reference sequence). V shed 0 bases and J shed 9 bases, with 9 bases lying between them. CDR3 in DNA: TGTGCCTGGAGTGTGGGGGTTTCTTCACCCCTCCACTTT. Protein sequence: CAWSVGVSSPLHF.

V usage is TRBV4-3 and J usage is TRBJ1-2; D not certain. Germline-derived CDR1 and CDR2 are LGHNA and YSLEER. The CDR3 contains 14 residues. Trimming took off 2 bases at V and 5 bases at J, with 12 bases between the two ends. The CDR3 DNA follows: TGCGCCAGCAGCCAACAGGAAGGCCCATATGGCTACACCTTC. Amino acids: CASSQQEGPYGYTF.

Only a few counts were recorded for this clone. This sequence joins TRBV19 and TRBJ2-7; possibly TRBD1 for D (6 bases). The CDR3 sequence is 12 residues long. Trimming pared 5 bases from V and 6 bases from J, leaving 11 bases between. Germline CDR1 LNHDA, CDR2 SQIVND (reference sequence). CDR3 in DNA: TGTGCCAGTAGTCAACAGGGACCCGAGCAGTACTTC. It encodes CASSQQGPEQYF.

The chain couples TRBV3-1 (or the pseudogene TRBV3-2) to TRBJ2-1; TRBD2 aligns across 7 bases. Germline values: CDR1 LGHDT, CDR2 YNNKEL (reference sequence). V lost 1 base and J lost 3; bases outside the gene matches: 9. The CDR3 covers 17 residues. Written as DNA, the CDR3 is TGTGCCAGCAGCCAAGGGTTTCTTGGGGGGGGCTACAATGAGCAGTTCTTC. Translation gives CASSQGFLGGGYNEQFF.

DNA for the CDR3: TGTGCCAGCAGCTTGCTATGGTCGACAGGGGCTGTGAACACTGAAGCTTTCTTT. Residues: CASSLLWSTGAVNTEAFF. This sequence joins TRBV5-4 and TRBJ1-1; TRBD1 aligns across 8 bases. The V gene end was trimmed by 1 base and the J gene end by 0 bases; junction bases not matched to a gene: 11. Germline V gives CDR1 SGHNT, CDR2 YYREEE (reference sequence). This CDR3 comprises 18 residues.

The chain links TRBV19 to TRBJ1-2, with D tentatively TRBD1 (6 bases). The CDR3 contains 14 residues. Trimming left V 4 bases short and J 2 bases short, with 11 bases between. Germline loops: CDR1 LNHDA, CDR2 SQIVND (reference sequence). CDR3 in DNA: TGTGCCAGTAGTACAACAGGGACGAACTATGGCTACACCTTC. Translation: CASSTTGTNYGYTF.

The table lists this clone with a count of one. This rearrangement joins TRBV10-3 to TRBJ1-2; possible D gene TRBD1, 6 bases. The CDR3 runs 13 residues. Germline CDR1 is ENHRY and CDR2 is SYGVKD. The V and J ends lost 4 bases and 2 bases respectively, with 8 bases between them. The DNA for the CDR3 is TGTGCCATCAGTGTGCAGGGGAACTATGGCTACACCTTC. Translated, it gives CAISVQGNYGYTF.

This clone has only one observation. This chain uses TRBV28 with TRBJ2-5; D unclear. Germline V gene data show CDR1 as MDHEN and CDR2 as SYDVKM. V was clipped by 3 bases and J by 5 bases, with 7 bases between them. This CDR3 is 12 amino acids long. The CDR3: CASSFDSETQYF. The CDR3 coding sequence is TGTGCCAGCAGTTTCGATAGCGAGACCCAGTACTTC.

V and J are TRBV9 and TRBJ2-1, with D hard to call. This CDR3 has 13 residues. The V and J ends lost 4 bases and 0 bases respectively, with 5 bases between them. Germline CDR1 SGDLS, CDR2 YYNGEE. The CDR3 DNA is TGTGCCAGCAGCTCGAGCTCCTACAATGAGCAGTTCTTC. It translates to CASSSSSYNEQFF.

CDR3 coding DNA: TGTGCCAGCAAAGGTTCGCGGACTCGGAACACTGAAGCTTTCTTT. Its protein product is CASKGSRTRNTEAFF. This sequence joins TRBV6-5 and TRBJ1-1; no reliable D call. The CDR3 is 15 amino acids. V shed 7 bases and J shed 1 base, with 16 bases lying between them. Germline CDR1 is MNHEY and CDR2 is SVGAGI.

The chain recombines TRBV3-1 (or the pseudogene TRBV3-2) with TRBJ1-2; 9 bases are shared with TRBD1. The ends lost 1 base at V and 5 bases at J; junction bases unmatched: 8. This CDR3 has 16 amino acids. Germline V gives CDR1 LGHDT, CDR2 YNNKEL (reference sequence). CDR3 nucleotides: TGTGCCAGCAGCCAAGTGAGGGACAGGGTATGGTATGGCTACACCTTC. Translated: CASSQVRDRVWYGYTF.

This sequence joins TRBV28 and TRBJ2-5, with 9 bases that match TRBD1. The CDR3 covers 14 residues. The germline gives CDR1 MDHEN, CDR2 SYDVKM. J was trimmed by 3 bases and V by 5 bases; bases with no gene match: 4. In DNA, the CDR3 is TGTGCCAGCAGTCCGACAGGGGGGAAAGAGACCCAGTACTTC. Translated: CASSPTGGKETQYF. The full variable domain, completed using reference TRBV28 and TRBJ2-5, is DVKVTQSSRYLVKRTGEKVFLECVQDMDHENMFWYRQDPGLGLRLIYFSYDVKMKEKGDIPEGYSVSREKKERFSLILESASTNQTSMYLCASSPTGGKETQYFGPGTRLLVL.

V and J are TRBV28 and TRBJ2-7; 7 positions agree with TRBD2. The length of the CDR3 is 14 residues. Germline loops: CDR1 MDHEN, CDR2 SYDVKM. Unmatched junction bases numbered 6, after V lost 3 bases and J lost 4 bases. The CDR3, as DNA: TGTGCCAGCAGTTTGGGCGGGAGTGAGTACGAGCAGTACTTC. Translated: CASSLGGSEYEQYF.

This clone was seen a single time. The genes are TRBV29-1 and TRBJ1-1; D might be TRBD1 (5 bases). The CDR3 consists of 12 residues. CDR1 is SQVTM and CDR2 is ANQGSEA in the germline V gene. The ends were cut back, 3 bases at V and 7 bases at J, with 12 bases in the middle. In nucleotides, the CDR3 is TGCAGCGTTGATGGGGGAGGGATTGAAGCTTTCTTT. This gives the protein CSVDGGGIEAFF.

This chain connects TRBV30 to TRBJ1-2; no firm D call. The V gene's germline CDR1 is GTSNPN and CDR2 SVGIG (reference sequence). The CDR3 runs 10 residues. V was clipped by 8 bases and J by 3 bases, with 7 bases between them. The CDR3 sequence is CALAYYGYTF. The CDR3 DNA reads as TGTGCCCTTGCCTACTATGGCTACACCTTC.